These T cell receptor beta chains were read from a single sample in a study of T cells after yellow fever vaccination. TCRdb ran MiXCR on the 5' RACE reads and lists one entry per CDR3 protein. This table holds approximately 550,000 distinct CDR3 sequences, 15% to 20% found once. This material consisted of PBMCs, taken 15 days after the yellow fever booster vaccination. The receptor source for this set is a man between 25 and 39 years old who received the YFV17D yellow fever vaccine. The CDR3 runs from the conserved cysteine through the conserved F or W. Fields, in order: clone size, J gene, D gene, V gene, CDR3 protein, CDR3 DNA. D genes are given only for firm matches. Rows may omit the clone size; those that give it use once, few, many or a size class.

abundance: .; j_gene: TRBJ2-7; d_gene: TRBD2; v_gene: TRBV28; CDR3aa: CASSPRTSGRAYEQYF; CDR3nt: TGTGCCAGCAGCCCTCGGACTAGCGGGAGGGCGTACGAGCAGTACTTC
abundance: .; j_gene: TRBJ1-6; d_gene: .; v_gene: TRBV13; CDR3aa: CASSLGGSTWNSPLHF; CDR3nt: TGTGCCAGCAGCTTGGGGGGCTCTACTTGGAATTCACCCCTCCACTTT
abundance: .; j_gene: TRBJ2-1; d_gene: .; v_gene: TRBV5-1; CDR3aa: CASSLGWANEQFF; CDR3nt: TGCGCCAGCAGCTTGGGTTGGGCTAATGAGCAGTTCTTC
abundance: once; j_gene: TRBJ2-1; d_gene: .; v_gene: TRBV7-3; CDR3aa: CASSPTSYTYNEQFF; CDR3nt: TGTGCCAGCAGCCCTACTAGCTACACCTACAATGAGCAGTTCTTC
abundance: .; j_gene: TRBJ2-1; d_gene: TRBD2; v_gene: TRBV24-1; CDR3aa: CATSDLGLAGEGNEQFF; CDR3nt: TGTGCCACCAGTGACTTGGGACTAGCGGGAGAGGGCAATGAGCAGTTCTTC
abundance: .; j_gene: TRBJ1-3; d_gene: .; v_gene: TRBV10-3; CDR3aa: CAISETTSSGNTIYF; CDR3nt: TGTGCCATCAGTGAGACTACTTCCTCTGGAAACACCATATATTTT
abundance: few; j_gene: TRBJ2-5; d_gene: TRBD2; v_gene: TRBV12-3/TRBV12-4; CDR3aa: CASSSGLAKIETQYF; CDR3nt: TGTGCCAGCAGTTCCGGACTAGCGAAGATCGAGACCCAGTACTTC
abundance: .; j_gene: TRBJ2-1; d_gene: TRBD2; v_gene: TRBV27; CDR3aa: CASKAGVEDNEQFF; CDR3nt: TGTGCCAGTAAAGCGGGAGTGGAAGACAATGAGCAGTTCTTC
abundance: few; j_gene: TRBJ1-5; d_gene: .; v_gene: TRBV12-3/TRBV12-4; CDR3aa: CASSSGGPQHF; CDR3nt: TGTGCCAGCAGTTCGGGGGGGCCCCAGCATTTT
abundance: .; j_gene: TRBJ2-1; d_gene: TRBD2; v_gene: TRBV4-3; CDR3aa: CASSQESGSSYNEQFF; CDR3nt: TGCGCCAGCAGCCAAGAGAGCGGGAGCTCCTACAATGAGCAGTTCTTC
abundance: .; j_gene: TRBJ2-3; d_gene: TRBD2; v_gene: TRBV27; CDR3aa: CASSPRTSPRGHTQYF; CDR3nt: TGTGCCAGCAGTCCCAGGACTAGCCCAAGGGGCCATACGCAGTATTTT
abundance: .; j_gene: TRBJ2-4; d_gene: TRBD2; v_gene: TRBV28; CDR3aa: CASYARGTSGAKNIQYF; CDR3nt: TGTGCCAGTTACGCCCGAGGGACTAGCGGGGCCAAAAACATTCAGTACTTC
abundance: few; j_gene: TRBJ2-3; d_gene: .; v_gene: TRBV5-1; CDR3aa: CASSLVTLTDTQYF; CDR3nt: TGCGCCAGCAGCTTAGTAACCCTCACAGATACGCAGTATTTT
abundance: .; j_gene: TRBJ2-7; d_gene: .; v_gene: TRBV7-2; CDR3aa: CASSLYRGGEQYF; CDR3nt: TGTGCCAGCAGCTTGTACAGGGGAGGGGAGCAGTACTTC
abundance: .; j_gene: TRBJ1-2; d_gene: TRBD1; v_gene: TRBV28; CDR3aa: CASSSAGGIYGYTF; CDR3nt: TGTGCCAGCAGTTCGGCAGGGGGCATCTATGGCTACACCTTC
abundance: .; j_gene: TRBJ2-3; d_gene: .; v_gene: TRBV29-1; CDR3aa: CSVEGDGHTDTQYF; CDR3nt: TGCAGCGTTGAAGGGGACGGCCACACAGATACGCAGTATTTT
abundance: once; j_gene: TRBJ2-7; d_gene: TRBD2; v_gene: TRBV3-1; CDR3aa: CASSQVYGTSYEQYF; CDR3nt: TGTGCCAGCAGCCAAGTTTATGGGACTAGCTACGAGCAGTACTTC
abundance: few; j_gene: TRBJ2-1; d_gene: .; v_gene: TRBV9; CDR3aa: CASSVAVGSYNEQFF; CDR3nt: TGTGCCAGCAGCGTAGCGGTGGGATCCTACAATGAGCAGTTCTTC
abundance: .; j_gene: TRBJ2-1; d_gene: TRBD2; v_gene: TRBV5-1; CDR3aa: CASSLSGGRYNEQFF; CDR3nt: TGCGCCAGCAGCTTGTCTGGCGGGAGGTACAATGAGCAGTTCTTC
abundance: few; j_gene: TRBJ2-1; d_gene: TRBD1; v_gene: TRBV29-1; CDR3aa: CSVQQGRNEQFF; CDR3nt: TGCAGCGTTCAACAGGGGCGCAATGAGCAGTTCTTC
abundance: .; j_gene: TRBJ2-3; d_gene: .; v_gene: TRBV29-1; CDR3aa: CSVQFPGTDTQYF; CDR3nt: TGCAGCGTACAATTTCCAGGCACAGATACGCAGTATTTT
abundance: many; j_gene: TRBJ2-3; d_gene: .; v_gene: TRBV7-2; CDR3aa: CASSLLGGTDTQYF; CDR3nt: TGTGCCAGCAGCCTTCTCGGGGGAACAGATACGCAGTATTTT
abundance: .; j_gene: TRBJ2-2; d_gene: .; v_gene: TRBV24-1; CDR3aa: CATSPGPGELFF; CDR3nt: TGTGCCACCAGCCCAGGACCCGGGGAGCTGTTTTTT
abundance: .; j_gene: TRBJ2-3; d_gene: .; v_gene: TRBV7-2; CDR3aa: CASSLVVLAVSDTQYF; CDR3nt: TGTGCCAGCAGCTTAGTGGTCCTAGCAGTTTCAGATACGCAGTATTTT
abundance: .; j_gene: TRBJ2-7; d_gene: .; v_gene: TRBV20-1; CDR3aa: CSARGASGAHEQYF; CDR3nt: TGCAGTGCTAGAGGGGCAAGTGGCGCGCACGAGCAGTACTTC
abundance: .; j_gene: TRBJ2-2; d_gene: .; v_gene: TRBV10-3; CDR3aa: CAIRPTENTGELLF; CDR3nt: TGTGCCATCAGGCCGACAGAGAACACCGGGGAGCTGCTTTTT
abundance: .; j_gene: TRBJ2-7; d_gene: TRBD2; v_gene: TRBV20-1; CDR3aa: CSASLGLAGFVEQYF; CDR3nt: TGCAGTGCTAGTTTGGGACTAGCGGGATTTGTCGAGCAGTACTTC
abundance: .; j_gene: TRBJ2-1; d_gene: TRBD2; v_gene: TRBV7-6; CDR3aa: CASSLDHAGADNEQFF; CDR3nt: TGTGCCAGCAGCCTCGACCACGCGGGAGCAGATAATGAGCAGTTCTTC
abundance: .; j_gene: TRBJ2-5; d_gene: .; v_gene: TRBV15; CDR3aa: CATSRDIKETQYF; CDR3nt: TGTGCCACCAGCAGAGATATAAAAGAGACCCAGTACTTC
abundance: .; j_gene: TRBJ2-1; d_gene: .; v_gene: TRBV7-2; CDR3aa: CASSLVVHNEQFF; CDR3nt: TGTGCCAGCAGCTTAGTTGTGCACAATGAGCAGTTCTTC
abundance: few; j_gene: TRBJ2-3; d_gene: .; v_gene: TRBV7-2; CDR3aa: CASSALLAQYGQYF; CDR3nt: TGTGCCAGCAGCGCCCTACTAGCTCAGTATGGGCAGTATTTT
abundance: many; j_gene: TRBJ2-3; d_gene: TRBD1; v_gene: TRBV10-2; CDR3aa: CASSEFGTGGGDTQYF; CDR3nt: TGCGCCAGCAGTGAGTTCGGTACAGGGGGAGGAGATACGCAGTATTTT
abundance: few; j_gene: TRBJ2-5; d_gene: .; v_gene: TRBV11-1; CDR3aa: CASSVGPQVLGGQETQYF; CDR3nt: TGTGCCAGCAGCGTGGGGCCTCAAGTTTTAGGGGGCCAAGAGACCCAGTACTTC
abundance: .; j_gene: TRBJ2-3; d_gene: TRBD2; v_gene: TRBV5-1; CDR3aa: CASSLEAGGTDTQYF; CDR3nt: TGCGCCAGCAGCTTGGAAGCGGGGGGCACAGATACGCAGTATTTT
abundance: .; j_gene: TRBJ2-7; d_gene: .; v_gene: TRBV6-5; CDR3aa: CASTPRGHSYEQYF; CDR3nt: TGTGCCAGCACCCCACGCGGCCATTCCTACGAGCAGTACTTC
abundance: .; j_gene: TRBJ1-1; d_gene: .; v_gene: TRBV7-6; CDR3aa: CASSLDPGGFTEAFF; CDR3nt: TGTGCCAGCAGCTTAGACCCCGGGGGGTTCACTGAAGCTTTCTTT
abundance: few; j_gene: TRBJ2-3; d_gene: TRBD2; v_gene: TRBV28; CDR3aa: CASKPGGTSGSTDTQYF; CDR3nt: TGTGCCAGCAAACCCGGGGGAACTAGCGGGAGCACAGATACGCAGTATTTT
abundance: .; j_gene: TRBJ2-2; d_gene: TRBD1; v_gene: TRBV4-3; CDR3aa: CASSQTGTGFYTGELFF; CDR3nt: TGCGCCAGCAGCCAAACCGGGACAGGATTTTACACCGGGGAGCTGTTTTTT
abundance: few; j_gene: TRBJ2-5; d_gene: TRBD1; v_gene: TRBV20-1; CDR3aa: CSAVVGGIPPQYF; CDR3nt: TGCAGTGCGGTAGTAGGGGGCATCCCTCCCCAGTACTTC
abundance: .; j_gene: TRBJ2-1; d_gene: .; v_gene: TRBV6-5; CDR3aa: CASSSATENEQFF; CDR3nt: TGTGCCAGCAGTTCCGCCACAGAGAATGAGCAGTTCTTC
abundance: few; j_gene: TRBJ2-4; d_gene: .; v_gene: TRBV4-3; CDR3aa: CASSLQGENIQYF; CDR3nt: TGCGCCAGCAGCCTCCAGGGCGAAAACATTCAGTACTTC
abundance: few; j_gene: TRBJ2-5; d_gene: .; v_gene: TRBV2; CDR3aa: CARRVQETQYF; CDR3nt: TGTGCCAGACGGGTGCAAGAGACCCAGTACTTC
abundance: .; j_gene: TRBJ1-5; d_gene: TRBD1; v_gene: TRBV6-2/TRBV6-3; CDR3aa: CASSRDRDFPQHF; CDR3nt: TGTGCCAGCTCACGGGACAGAGATTTTCCCCAGCATTTT
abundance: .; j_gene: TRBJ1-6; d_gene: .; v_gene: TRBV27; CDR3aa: CASSLRDGYNSPLHF; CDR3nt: TGTGCCAGCAGTTTACGAGACGGTTATAATTCACCCCTCCACTTT
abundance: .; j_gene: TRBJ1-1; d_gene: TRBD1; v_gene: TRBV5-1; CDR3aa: CASSGAGTAYTEAFF; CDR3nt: TGCGCCAGCAGCGGGGCCGGGACAGCATACACTGAAGCTTTCTTT
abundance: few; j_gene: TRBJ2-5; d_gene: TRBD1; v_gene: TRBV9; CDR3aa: CASNTGGQETQYF; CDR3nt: TGTGCCAGCAATACAGGGGGCCAAGAGACCCAGTACTTC
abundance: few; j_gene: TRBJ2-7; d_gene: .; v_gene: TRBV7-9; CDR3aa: CASRRGGSGLSYEQYF; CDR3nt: TGTGCCAGCAGGAGGGGGGGTAGCGGGCTCTCCTACGAGCAGTACTTC
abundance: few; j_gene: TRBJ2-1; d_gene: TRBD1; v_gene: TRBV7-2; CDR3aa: CASSYRQGRNEQFF; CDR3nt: TGTGCCAGCAGCTACAGACAGGGCAGAAATGAGCAGTTCTTC